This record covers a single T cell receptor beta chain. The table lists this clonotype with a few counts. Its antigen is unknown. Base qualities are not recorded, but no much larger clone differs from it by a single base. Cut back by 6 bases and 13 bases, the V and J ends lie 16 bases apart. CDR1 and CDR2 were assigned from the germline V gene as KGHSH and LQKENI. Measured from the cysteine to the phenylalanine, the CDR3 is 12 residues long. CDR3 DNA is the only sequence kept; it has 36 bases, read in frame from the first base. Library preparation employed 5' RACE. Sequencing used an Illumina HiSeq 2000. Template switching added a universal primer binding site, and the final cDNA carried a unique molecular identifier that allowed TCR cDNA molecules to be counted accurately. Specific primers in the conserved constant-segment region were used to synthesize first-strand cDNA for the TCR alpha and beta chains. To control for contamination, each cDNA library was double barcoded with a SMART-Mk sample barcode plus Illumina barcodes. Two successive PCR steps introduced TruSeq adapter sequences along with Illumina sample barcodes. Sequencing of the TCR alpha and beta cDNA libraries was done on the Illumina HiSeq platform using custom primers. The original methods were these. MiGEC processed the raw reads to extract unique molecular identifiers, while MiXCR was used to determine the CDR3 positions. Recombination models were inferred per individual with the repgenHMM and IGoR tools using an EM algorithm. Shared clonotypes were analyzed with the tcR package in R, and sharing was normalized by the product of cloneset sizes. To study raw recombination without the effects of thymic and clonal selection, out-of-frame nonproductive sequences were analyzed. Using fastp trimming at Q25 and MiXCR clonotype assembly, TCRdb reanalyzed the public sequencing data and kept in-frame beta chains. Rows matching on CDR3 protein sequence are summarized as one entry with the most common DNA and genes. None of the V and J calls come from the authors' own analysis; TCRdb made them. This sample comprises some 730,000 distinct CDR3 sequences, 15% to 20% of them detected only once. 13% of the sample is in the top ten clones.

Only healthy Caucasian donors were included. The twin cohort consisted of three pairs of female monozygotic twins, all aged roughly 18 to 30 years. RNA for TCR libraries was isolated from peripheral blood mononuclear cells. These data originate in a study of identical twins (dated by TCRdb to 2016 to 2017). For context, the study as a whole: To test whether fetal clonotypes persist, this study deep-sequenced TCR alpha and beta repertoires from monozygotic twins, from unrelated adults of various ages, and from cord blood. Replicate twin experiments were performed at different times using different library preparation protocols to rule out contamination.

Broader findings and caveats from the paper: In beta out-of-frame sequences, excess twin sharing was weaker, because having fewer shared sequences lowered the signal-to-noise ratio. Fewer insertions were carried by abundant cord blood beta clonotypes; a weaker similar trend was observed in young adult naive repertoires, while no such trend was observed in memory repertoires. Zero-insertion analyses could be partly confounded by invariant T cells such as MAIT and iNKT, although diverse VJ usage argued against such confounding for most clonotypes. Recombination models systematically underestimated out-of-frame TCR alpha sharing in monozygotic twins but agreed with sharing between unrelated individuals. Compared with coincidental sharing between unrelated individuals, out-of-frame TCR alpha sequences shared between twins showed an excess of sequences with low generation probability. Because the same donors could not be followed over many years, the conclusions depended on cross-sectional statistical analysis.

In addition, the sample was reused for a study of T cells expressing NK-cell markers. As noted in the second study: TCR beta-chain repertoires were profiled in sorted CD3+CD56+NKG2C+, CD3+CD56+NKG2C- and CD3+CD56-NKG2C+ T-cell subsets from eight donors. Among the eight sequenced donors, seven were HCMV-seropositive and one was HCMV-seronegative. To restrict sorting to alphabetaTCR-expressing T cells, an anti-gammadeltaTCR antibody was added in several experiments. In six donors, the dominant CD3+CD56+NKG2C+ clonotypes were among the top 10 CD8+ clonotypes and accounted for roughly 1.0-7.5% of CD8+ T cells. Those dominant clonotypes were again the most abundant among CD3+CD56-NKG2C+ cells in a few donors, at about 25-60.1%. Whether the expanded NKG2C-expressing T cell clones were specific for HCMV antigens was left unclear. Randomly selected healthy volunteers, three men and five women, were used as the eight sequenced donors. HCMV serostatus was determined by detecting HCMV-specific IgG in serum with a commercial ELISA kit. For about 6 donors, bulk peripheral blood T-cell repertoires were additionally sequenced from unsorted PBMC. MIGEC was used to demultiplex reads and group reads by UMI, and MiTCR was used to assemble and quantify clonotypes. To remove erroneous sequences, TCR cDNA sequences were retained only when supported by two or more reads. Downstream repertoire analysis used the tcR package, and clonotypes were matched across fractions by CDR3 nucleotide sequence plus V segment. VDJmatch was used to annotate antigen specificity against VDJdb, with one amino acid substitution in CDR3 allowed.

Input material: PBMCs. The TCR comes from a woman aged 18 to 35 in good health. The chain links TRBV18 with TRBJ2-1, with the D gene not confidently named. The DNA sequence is TGTGCCAGCTCTCCGCCAGTAGGGCATCAGTTCTTC. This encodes CASSPPVGHQFF. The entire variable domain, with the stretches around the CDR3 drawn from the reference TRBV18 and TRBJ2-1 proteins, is NAGVMQNPRHLVRRRGQEARLRCSPMKGHSHVYWYRQLPEEGLKFMVYLQKENIIDESGMPKERFSAEFPKEGPSILRIQQVVRGDSAAYFCASSPPVGHQFFGPGTRLTVL.